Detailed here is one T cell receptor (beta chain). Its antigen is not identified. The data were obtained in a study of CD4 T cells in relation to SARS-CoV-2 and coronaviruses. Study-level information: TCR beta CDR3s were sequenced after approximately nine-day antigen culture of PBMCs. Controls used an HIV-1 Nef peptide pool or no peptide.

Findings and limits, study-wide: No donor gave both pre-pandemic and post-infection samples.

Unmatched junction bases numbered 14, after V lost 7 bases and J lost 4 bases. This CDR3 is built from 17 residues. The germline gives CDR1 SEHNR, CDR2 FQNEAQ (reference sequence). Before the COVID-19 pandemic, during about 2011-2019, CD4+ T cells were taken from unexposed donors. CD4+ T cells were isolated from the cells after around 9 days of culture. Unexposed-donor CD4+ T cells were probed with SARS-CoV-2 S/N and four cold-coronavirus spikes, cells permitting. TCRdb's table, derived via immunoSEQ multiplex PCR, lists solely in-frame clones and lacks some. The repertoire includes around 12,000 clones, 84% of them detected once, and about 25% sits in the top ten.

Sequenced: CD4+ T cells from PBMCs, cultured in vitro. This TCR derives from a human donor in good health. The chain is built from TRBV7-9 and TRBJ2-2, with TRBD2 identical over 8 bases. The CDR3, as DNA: TGTGCCAGCATCCAAGGTCCGGGGGGGCGCCGCACCGGGGAGCTGTTTTTT. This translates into CASIQGPGGRRTGELFF.